This T cell receptor (beta chain) comes out of a study of PD-L1 blockade in urothelial cancer. Whole-study context: Prior regimens of chemotherapy numbered 0 to 3 per patient. Timepoints chosen for blood analysis were 3 weeks (second dose) and 6 weeks after treatment start. Study results and caveats: Below-median pretreatment blood TCR clonality was associated with improved progression-free and overall survival.

Documented time point: pretreatment peripheral blood. Pretreatment and on-treatment samples were taken, numbering 1 to 8 per patient. About this clone: The antigen remains undetermined.

Clones were read by immunoSEQ multiplex PCR, and TCRdb kept only the in-frame ones, dropping some. The sample shows 56,000 or so clones, roughly 85% of them seen only once. The specimen was PBMCs, collected around atezolizumab (anti-PD-L1) treatment. The clonotype originates from a man in his 70s with urothelial cancer.

CDR3 residues: CASSPGRLGETQYF. CDR3 sequence (DNA): TGTGCCAGTAGTCCGGGAAGGCTGGGAGAGACCCAGTACTTC. The rearrangement joins TRBV19 to TRBJ2-5, with D perhaps matching TRBD2 (5 bases). Trimming took 5 bases from V and 4 from J, leaving 14 bases between them. Per germline, CDR1 LNHDA and CDR2 SQIVND (reference sequence). This CDR3 is 14 amino acids long.